These 22 T cell receptor beta chains originate from one sample sequenced in a study of cytomegalovirus exposure and HLA in healthy donors. It was with 60 Vbeta and 13 Jbeta primers that the PCR ran. The data were produced by immunoSEQ multiplex PCR, yet TCRdb's version contains in-frame clones alone and is incomplete. The table lists 150,000 to 200,000 clones, roughly 76% of them singletons. Sequenced material: PBMCs. The receptors here all came from a male donor in good health and CMV-seronegative.

The V and J genes are TRBV2 and TRBJ1-5, with D unclear. Germline CDR1 SNHLY, CDR2 FYNNEI. Trimming stripped 3 bases from V and 7 bases from J, with 16 bases between. CDR3 length equals 15 residues. In DNA form, the CDR3 reads TGTGCCAGCAGTGACCGGAGGGCACCAGAGCAGCCCCAGCATTTT. Its protein is CASSDRRAPEQPQHF.

A single count supports this clone. The chain carries TRBV25-1 and TRBJ2-4, with D maybe TRBD2 (6 bases). Per the germline V gene, CDR1 is MGHDK and CDR2 is SYGVNS. The V and J ends lost 5 bases and 12 bases respectively, with 20 bases between them. CDR3 length: 14 residues. CDR3 sequence: CASSPPGAAGSQYF. DNA of the CDR3: TGTGCCAGCAGTCCCCCGGGAGCGGCAGGCAGTCAGTACTTC.

The CDR3 here is CASSYSRGTNEKLFF. CDR3 coding DNA: TGTGCCAGCAGTTACTCGCGGGGAACTAATGAAAAACTGTTTTTT. V gene TRBV6-5 combines with J gene TRBJ1-4; D call uncertain. Germline V lookup: CDR1 MNHEY, CDR2 SVGAGI. V shed 0 bases and J shed 1 base, with 6 bases lying between them. The CDR3 totals 15 residues.

The rearrangement uses TRBV10-1 and TRBJ2-1, with TRBD1 as a possible D gene (5 bases). Trimming removed 5 bases from V and 5 bases from J, with 13 bases in between. The CDR3 spans 14 residues. Germline CDR1 is WNHNN and CDR2 is SYGVQD (reference sequence). The CDR3 protein is CASSSGRVDNEQFF. CDR3 nucleotide sequence: TGCGCCAGCAGTTCGGGCAGGGTGGACAATGAGCAGTTCTTC.

The chain has TRBV18 and TRBJ2-1, with 10 bases identical to TRBD2. Germline trimming cut 6 bases from V and 5 bases from J; bases unmatched to any gene: 7. The CDR3 runs to 15 residues. The germline gives CDR1 KGHSH, CDR2 LQKENI. The CDR3 loop is CASSTGLAGDNEQFF. The CDR3 DNA sequence: TGTGCCAGCTCCACCGGGCTAGCGGGAGACAATGAGCAGTTCTTC. The full variable domain, completed using reference TRBV18 and TRBJ2-1, is NAGVMQNPRHLVRRRGQEARLRCSPMKGHSHVYWYRQLPEEGLKFMVYLQKENIIDESGMPKERFSAEFPKEGPSILRIQQVVRGDSAAYFCASSTGLAGDNEQFFGPGTRLTVL.

V is TRBV5-6 and J is TRBJ2-7; 9 bases align to TRBD1. Trimming took 0 bases from V and 2 from J; bases not matched to a gene: 9. This CDR3 is built from 17 residues. CDR1 is SGHDT and CDR2 is YYEEEE in the germline V gene. The CDR3 region is CASSLGTGTGTPYEQYF. The CDR3 DNA reads TGTGCCAGCAGCTTGGGGACCGGGACAGGGACCCCCTACGAGCAGTACTTC.

A note on this clone: A read error may produce the germline difference seen at one junction end. The CDR3 bases are TGCAGCGTTGAGGGCAAGCAGCTCTTC. Translation: CSVEGKQLF. This chain uses TRBV29-1 with TRBJ2-1; no definite D call. The germline CDR1 and CDR2 sequences are SQVTM and ANQGSEA. CDR3 length: 9 residues.

The sample holds one count of this clone. CDR3 DNA: TGTGCCAGCTCATCCGGGGAGGATCAGCCCCAGCATTTT. Amino acid sequence: CASSSGEDQPQHF. The chain employs TRBV18 and TRBJ1-5; D remains unclear. Germline V gene lookup returns CDR1 KGHSH and CDR2 LQKENI. The CDR3 covers 13 residues. V dropped 5 bases and J dropped 5 bases, with 10 bases sitting between them.

This clone was observed a few times. V is TRBV5-8 and J is TRBJ1-5; TRBD1 matches 10 bases. This CDR3 has 15 amino acids. Germline V gene data show CDR1 as SGHTS and CDR2 as YDEGEE. V was pared by 3 bases and J by 5 bases, with 5 bases of the junction left unmatched. CDR3 DNA sequence: TGTGCCAGCAGCTCCCGGACAGGGGGGTATCAGCCCCAGCATTTT. It is translated as CASSSRTGGYQPQHF.

About this clone: A read error may account for a junction end that differs from germline. In DNA form, the CDR3 reads TGTTCCAGCAGCTTAGTGGAAGCGGGGCCAGATACGCAGTATTTT. This encodes CSSSLVEAGPDTQYF. The gene calls are TRBV7-9 and TRBJ2-3, with 7 bases that match TRBD2. This CDR3 comprises 15 residues. CDR1 is SEHNR, CDR2 FQNEAQ, per germline (reference sequence).

The chain links TRBV7-2 to TRBJ2-1; 15 bases are a match to TRBD2. The CDR3 contains 15 residues. Germline V gene lookup returns CDR1 SGHTA and CDR2 FQGNSA. With 5 bases clipped from V and 13 bases from J, the junction kept 9 bases outside the gene matches. CDR3 bases: TGTGCCAGCAGCCACCCAGGACTAGCGGGGGGGCCACAGTTCTTC. This sequence encodes CASSHPGLAGGPQFF.

This sequence joins TRBV6-6 and TRBJ1-3; TRBD1 aligns across 7 bases. V lost 0 bases to trimming and J lost 7 bases; unmatched junction nucleotides: 6. There are 15 residues in the CDR3. The V gene's germline CDR1 is MNHNY and CDR2 SVGAGI (reference sequence). As DNA, the CDR3 is TGTGCCAGCAGTTACTCAGTGCTCAGGGGGAACACCATATATTTT. Translated, it gives CASSYSVLRGNTIYF.

The chain carries TRBV7-2 and TRBJ1-3; D unclear. V was trimmed by 4 bases and J by 2 bases, leaving 9 bases between them. CDR3 size: 14 residues. Germline loops: CDR1 SGHTA, CDR2 FQGNSA. CDR3 residues: CASSSTRTGNTIYF. The CDR3 DNA reads TGTGCCAGCAGCTCCACTCGAACTGGAAACACCATATATTTT. Together with reference TRBV7-2 and TRBJ1-3, the CDR3 gives the full variable domain: GAGVSQSPSNKVTEKGKDVELRCDPISGHTALYWYRQSLGQGLEFLIYFQGNSAPDKSGLPSDRFSAERTGGSVSTLTIQRTQQEDSAVYLCASSSTRTGNTIYFGEGSWLTVV.

The chain joins TRBV5-4 to TRBJ1-2; tentative D call: TRBD1 (5 bases). Trimming left V 4 bases short and J 4 bases short, with 14 bases between. CDR3 length equals 14 residues. Per the germline V gene, CDR1 is SGHNT and CDR2 is YYREEE (reference sequence). The CDR3 bases are TGTGCCAGCAGCATTAGGACATCCCGCTATGGCTACACCTTC. This sequence encodes CASSIRTSRYGYTF.

The chain uses TRBV27 and TRBJ2-7, with 10 bases fitting TRBD1. Germline V gene data show CDR1 as MNHEY and CDR2 as SMNVEV (reference sequence). The length of the CDR3 is 15 residues. J lost 2 bases, V lost 3 bases, and 4 bases had no gene match. CDR3 in amino acids: CASSFRDRGTYEQYF. The CDR3, as DNA: TGTGCCAGCAGTTTCCGGGACAGGGGAACCTACGAGCAGTACTTC.

V is TRBV6-5 and J is TRBJ2-3, with D possibly being TRBD2 (7 bases). This CDR3 region has 14 residues. The germline V and J ends were trimmed by 4 bases and 2 bases, with 10 bases remaining between them. Per germline, CDR1 MNHEY and CDR2 SVGAGI. CDR3 in amino acids: CASSLGGDTDTQYF. The CDR3 DNA reads TGTGCCAGCAGTTTAGGGGGGGACACAGATACGCAGTATTTT.

The V and J genes are TRBV10-3 and TRBJ2-2; TRBD2 aligns across 7 bases. This CDR3 is 16 amino acids long. The V gene's germline CDR1 is ENHRY and CDR2 SYGVKD. Trimming removed 4 bases from V and 2 bases from J; junction bases left unmatched: 7. The CDR3 DNA sequence: TGTGCCATCAGTGCCGAGGGCGGGGGAAACACCGGGGAGCTGTTTTTT. Protein: CAISAEGGGNTGELFF.

This clone turned up a few times. The rearrangement uses TRBV11-1 and TRBJ2-7; D is unclear. V was shortened by 5 bases and J by 0 bases, with 5 bases between the two germline ends. Germline V gives CDR1 SGHAT, CDR2 FQDESV (reference sequence). CDR3 length equals 12 residues. The CDR3 bases are TGTGCCAGCAGCCTGAGCTCCTACGAGCAGTACTTC. Its protein product is CASSLSSYEQYF.

The chain carries TRBV13 and TRBJ1-6; tentative D call: TRBD1 (5 bases). V lost 5 bases, J lost 8 bases, and 22 bases lay in between. The germline gives CDR1 PRHDT, CDR2 FYEKMQ (reference sequence). CDR3 length: 17 amino acids. The CDR3 DNA reads as TGTGCCAGCAGCGCACTACCCGCGGGACGGGGGGATTCACCCCTCCACTTT. Protein product: CASSALPAGRGDSPLHF.

The V and J genes are TRBV29-1 and TRBJ1-2; the match to TRBD1 covers 8 bases. With 4 bases clipped from V and 8 bases from J, the junction kept 6 bases outside the gene matches. CDR1 is SQVTM and CDR2 is ANQGSEA in the germline V gene. CDR3 length equals 12 residues. The CDR3 DNA reads as TGCAGCGTTGGACAGGGGCGAGGGGGCTACACCTTC. Its protein is CSVGQGRGGYTF. The complete variable domain, with remaining parts taken from reference TRBV29-1 and TRBJ1-2, reads SAVISQKPSRDICQRGTSLTIQCQVDSQVTMMFWYRQQPGQSLTLIATANQGSEATYESGFVIDKFPISRPNLTFSTLTVSNMSPEDSSIYLCSVGQGRGGYTFGSGTRLTVV.

The chain recombines TRBV25-1 with TRBJ2-6, with TRBD2 identical over 7 bases. J lost 3 bases, V lost 3 bases, and 11 bases had no gene match. The CDR3 length is 18 residues. Germline values: CDR1 MGHDK, CDR2 SYGVNS. The CDR3 region has the DNA TGTGCCAGCAGTGACTTTGGGGCGGGGGTCGGTGGGGCCAACGTCCTGACTTTC. It specifies CASSDFGAGVGGANVLTF.

J is TRBJ1-3 and V is TRBV9, with D maybe TRBD1 (6 bases). Trimming pared 4 bases from V and 2 bases from J, leaving 16 bases between. The CDR3 runs 16 residues. Germline CDR1 and CDR2: SGDLS and YYNGEE. CDR3 bases: TGTGCCAGCAGCCCTCTAGGGGGGGGCACTGGAAACACCATATATTTT. Amino acids: CASSPLGGGTGNTIYF.